This T cell receptor beta chain was obtained from a study of cytomegalovirus exposure and HLA in healthy donors. 13 Jbeta primers and 60 Vbeta primers were used for the PCR. Method: immunoSEQ multiplex PCR; TCRdb's copy keeps in-frame clones and lacks some. The table has 95,000 or so clones, 80% to 85% seen once. V lost 7 bases and J lost 2; bases outside the gene matches: 7. Germline values: CDR1 PRHDT, CDR2 FYEKMQ (reference sequence). The length of the CDR3 is 14 residues. Comments on this clone: What it binds is not known.

Study-wide findings and caveats: Most TCR sequences showed up rarely, but some public TCRs showed up in many donors.

This chain connects TRBV13 to TRBJ2-7; 8 nucleotides line up with TRBD2. The source material was PBMCs. The sequence derives from a woman aged 70 to 79 in good health and CMV-seropositive. CDR3 sequence reads: CASTRSGDTYEQYF. Written as DNA, the CDR3 is TGTGCCAGCACCCGTAGCGGGGACACCTACGAGCAGTACTTC.